A selection of T cell receptor beta chains follows, all from one sample in a study of tumor and adjacent non-tumor tissue in lung cancer. TCRdb reprocessed the multiplex PCR reads via MiXCR and lists one record per CDR3 protein. The sample has about 48,000 distinct CDR3 sequences; around 64% are singletons. The sample consisted of distant non-tumor lung tissue. The receptors here all came from a woman aged 70 to 79 with non-small cell lung cancer. The CDR3 runs from the conserved cysteine through the conserved F or W. A D gene is named only where the DNA matches it firmly. Clone sizes are given selectively: once, few, many, or a class where the clone is expanded.

clone size: few
V gene: TRBV28
J gene: TRBJ1-5
D gene: .
CDR3 DNA: TGTGCCACAAATAGGAGCAATCAGCCCCAGCATTTT
CDR3 protein: CATNRSNQPQHF

clone size: .
V gene: TRBV14
J gene: TRBJ2-1
D gene: .
CDR3 DNA: TGTGCCAGCAGCCAAGTCCAAGAGGGAGCCTGGGAGCAGTTCTTC
CDR3 protein: CASSQVQEGAWEQFF

clone size: .
V gene: TRBV10-1
J gene: TRBJ1-2
D gene: TRBD1
CDR3 DNA: TGCGTCAGCAATGTAAGAGACAGGGACAATGGCTACACCTTC
CDR3 protein: CVSNVRDRDNGYTF

clone size: many
V gene: TRBV10-3
J gene: TRBJ2-7
D gene: TRBD1
CDR3 DNA: TGTGCCATCAGGGGGACAGGTGCATACGAGCAGTACTTC
CDR3 protein: CAIRGTGAYEQYF

clone size: .
V gene: TRBV6-7
J gene: TRBJ1-1
D gene: .
CDR3 DNA: TGTGCCAGCAGTTGCATGCGCGCAGTGAACACTGAAGCTTTCTTT
CDR3 protein: CASSCMRAVNTEAFF

clone size: many
V gene: TRBV29-1
J gene: TRBJ2-5
D gene: TRBD2
CDR3 DNA: TGCAGCGTGGGAAAGGGACTAGCGGGAGGAGAGACCCAGTACTTC
CDR3 protein: CSVGKGLAGGETQYF

clone size: few
V gene: TRBV20-1
J gene: TRBJ2-1
D gene: TRBD2
CDR3 DNA: TGCAGTGCTAGTGACCGAACTAGCGGGAGCTCCTACAATGAGCAGTTCTTC
CDR3 protein: CSASDRTSGSSYNEQFF

clone size: .
V gene: TRBV6-6
J gene: TRBJ2-3
D gene: .
CDR3 DNA: .
CDR3 protein: CASSSWAGGADTHYF

clone size: .
V gene: TRBV11-3
J gene: TRBJ2-3
D gene: TRBD2
CDR3 DNA: TGTGCCAGCAACTTAGATGGACTAGCGGGAGATACGGAGTATTTT
CDR3 protein: CASNLDGLAGDTEYF

clone size: .
V gene: TRBV19
J gene: TRBJ2-2
D gene: .
CDR3 DNA: TGTGACAGTAGTCCTAGCTGCTCGAACACCGGGGAGATGTTCTTT
CDR3 protein: CDSSPSCSNTGEMFF

clone size: .
V gene: TRBV29-1
J gene: TRBJ2-1
D gene: .
CDR3 DNA: TGCAGCGTAAAATGCCAGGGCATAAACGAGCAGTTCTTC
CDR3 protein: CSVKCQGINEQFF

clone size: many
V gene: TRBV4-1
J gene: TRBJ2-1
D gene: .
CDR3 DNA: TGCGCCAGCAGTCCGACCGCCGGTGGCTACAATGAGCAGTTCTTC
CDR3 protein: CASSPTAGGYNEQFF

clone size: .
V gene: TRBV4-1
J gene: TRBJ2-2
D gene: .
CDR3 DNA: TGCGCCAGCGGCCAAGGGGCCAAACTAGCTGGAAGGGGTGCCGGGGAGCTGTTTTTT
CDR3 protein: CASGQGAKLAGRGAGELFF

clone size: .
V gene: TRBV5-4
J gene: TRBJ2-5
D gene: .
CDR3 DNA: TGTGTCAGCAGCTCTTCGACAGAATCGGTGGAGACCCAGTACTTC
CDR3 protein: CVSSSSTESVETQYF

clone size: many
V gene: TRBV20-1
J gene: TRBJ1-5
D gene: .
CDR3 DNA: TGCAGTGCTAGAGATGCGTCGGGGCTCAATCAGCCCCAGCATTTT
CDR3 protein: CSARDASGLNQPQHF

clone size: .
V gene: TRBV4-2
J gene: TRBJ1-1
D gene: .
CDR3 DNA: TGTGCCAGCAGCCAAGATCGGGTTGGGGGAGACATTGAAGCTTTCTTT
CDR3 protein: CASSQDRVGGDIEAFF

clone size: once
V gene: TRBV12-3/TRBV12-4
J gene: TRBJ2-5
D gene: TRBD1
CDR3 DNA: TGTGCCAGTAGCTATACACCGGACAGGGGCCATGAGACCCAGTACTTC
CDR3 protein: CASSYTPDRGHETQYF

clone size: few
V gene: TRBV5-4
J gene: TRBJ2-5
D gene: .
CDR3 DNA: TGTGCCAGCAGCTTGGGGGGGGCGCATCAAGAGACCCAGTACTTC
CDR3 protein: CASSLGGAHQETQYF

clone size: few
V gene: TRBV29-1
J gene: TRBJ2-1
D gene: TRBD2
CDR3 DNA: TGCAGCGCCGACCGAGCGGGGACCTACAATGGGCAGTTCTTC
CDR3 protein: CSADRAGTYNGQFF

clone size: .
V gene: TRBV12-3/TRBV12-4
J gene: TRBJ1-5
D gene: TRBD1
CDR3 DNA: TGTGCCAGCAGCCGCGGGACAGTTATTGATCAGCCCCAGCATTTT
CDR3 protein: CASSRGTVIDQPQHF

clone size: .
V gene: TRBV29-1
J gene: TRBJ1-4
D gene: TRBD1
CDR3 DNA: TGCATCGTCGGACAGGGGGGGCCTAATGAAAGACTGTTTTTT
CDR3 protein: CIVGQGGPNERLFF

clone size: .
V gene: TRBV6-5
J gene: TRBJ2-7
D gene: .
CDR3 DNA: TGTGCCAGCATTTACTCGATGCACAAGGTCCACGAGCAGTACTTC
CDR3 protein: CASIYSMHKVHEQYF

clone size: many
V gene: TRBV5-6
J gene: TRBJ1-1
D gene: .
CDR3 DNA: TGTGCCAGCAGCTTGTTTTTGAACACTGAAGCTTTCTTT
CDR3 protein: CASSLFLNTEAFF

clone size: many
V gene: TRBV24-1
J gene: TRBJ2-5
D gene: TRBD1
CDR3 DNA: TGTGCCACCAGTGAACGGCAGGGGGCTGTAGGAGAGACCCAGTACTTC
CDR3 protein: CATSERQGAVGETQYF

clone size: many
V gene: TRBV6-5
J gene: TRBJ2-5
D gene: TRBD2
CDR3 DNA: TGTGCCAGCAGGGAGTTTGGCGCTAGCGGGAGAGGGATTGAGACCCAGTACTTC
CDR3 protein: CASREFGASGRGIETQYF

clone size: .
V gene: TRBV12-3/TRBV12-4
J gene: TRBJ2-2
D gene: .
CDR3 DNA: TGTGCCAGCAATTTAGGAGCAGGAGGAGGGACCGGGGAGCTGTTTTTT
CDR3 protein: CASNLGAGGGTGELFF

clone size: .
V gene: TRBV29-1
J gene: TRBJ1-2
D gene: TRBD1
CDR3 DNA: TGCAGCGTTCCTAGGACAGGGGACTGTGGCTACACCTTC
CDR3 protein: CSVPRTGDCGYTF

clone size: .
V gene: TRBV11-1
J gene: TRBJ2-1
D gene: .
CDR3 DNA: TGTGCTAGCAGCCTAGCCCTAACGGGCCTGTACAATGAGCAGTTCTTC
CDR3 protein: CASSLALTGLYNEQFF

clone size: .
V gene: TRBV10-3
J gene: TRBJ1-2
D gene: .
CDR3 DNA: TGTGCCATCAGTGAGCCGGGCGAGGAGCTCTATGGCTTCACATTC
CDR3 protein: CAISEPGEELYGFTF

clone size: many
V gene: TRBV30
J gene: TRBJ2-5
D gene: .
CDR3 DNA: TGTGCCTGGACGGGAAAGGCTTGGAGGGAGACCCAGTACTTC
CDR3 protein: CAWTGKAWRETQYF

clone size: .
V gene: TRBV6-5
J gene: TRBJ2-1
D gene: .
CDR3 DNA: TGTGCCAGCAGTTATTTATGGGGGGCTGAGCAGCTCTTC
CDR3 protein: CASSYLWGAEQLF

clone size: .
V gene: TRBV28
J gene: TRBJ2-5
D gene: TRBD1
CDR3 DNA: TGTGCCAGCAGTGTCTCCCTACAGGGGAAAGAGACCCAGTACTTC
CDR3 protein: CASSVSLQGKETQYF

clone size: .
V gene: TRBV6-1
J gene: TRBJ2-5
D gene: .
CDR3 DNA: TGTGCCAGCGCGTATTTAGCTGGGTGGGGCCAAGAGACCCAGTACTTC
CDR3 protein: CASAYLAGWGQETQYF

clone size: once
V gene: TRBV12-3/TRBV12-4
J gene: TRBJ2-1
D gene: .
CDR3 DNA: TGTGGCAGTTGGGGTTACAATGAGCAGTTCTTC
CDR3 protein: CGSWGYNEQFF

clone size: .
V gene: TRBV4-1
J gene: TRBJ1-1
D gene: .
CDR3 DNA: TGCGCCAGCAGCCAAGAGTCACAGATCGGGAACACTGAAGCTTTATTT
CDR3 protein: CASSQESQIGNTEALF

clone size: many
V gene: TRBV11-2
J gene: TRBJ2-1
D gene: .
CDR3 DNA: TGTGCCAGCAGCTTAGAGGTAGTCTCCAATGAGCAGTTCTTC
CDR3 protein: CASSLEVVSNEQFF

clone size: .
V gene: TRBV6-5
J gene: TRBJ2-1
D gene: .
CDR3 DNA: TGTGCTAGCAGCGGACGAGGGGACGGCGCCCGGCTTGGGAATGAGCAGTTCTTC
CDR3 protein: CASSGRGDGARLGNEQFF

clone size: .
V gene: TRBV6-1
J gene: TRBJ2-7
D gene: TRBD2
CDR3 DNA: TGTGCTAGCAGTGCGTTGTCTAGCGGGACAGACGGGCAGTACTTC
CDR3 protein: CASSALSSGTDGQYF

clone size: .
V gene: TRBV7-9
J gene: TRBJ1-4
D gene: TRBD1
CDR3 DNA: TGTGCCAGCAGCACATACCGCGCGCGGGACAGAGATAGGGAAAAACTGTTTTTT
CDR3 protein: CASSTYRARDRDREKLFF